Described below is a single T cell receptor (beta chain) sequence and its context. Its antigen is unknown. Its ends do not fully match the called genes, so a read error is possible. Documented time point: newly diagnosed GD, antithyroid drugs for less than 3 months. PBMC-derived RNA was used for the TCR library. Patients were from an endocrinology department in Xi'an, China. The data belong to a study of regulatory T cells in long-lasting Graves disease. The CDR3 spans 12 residues. Per germline, CDR1 MNHNS and CDR2 SASEGT. Researchers made TCR beta libraries by using iRepertoire HTBI primers and running Arm-PCR on CDR3 regions. TCRdb called the multiplex PCR reads again in MiXCR, with one record for every CDR3 protein. The sample has around 500,000 distinct CDR3 sequences; approximately 16% are singletons. The study, taken as a whole, reports: A greater number of public clonotypes (2,741) was shared by persistent patients than by new patients (about 960).

The sample was also linked to a second study, of T cells in Graves' hyperthyroidism and ophthalmopathy. From that paper: Clinical symptoms, serum thyroxine, TRAb, thyroid ultrasound and orbital computed tomography established diagnosis. Most thyroid clonotypes that were expanded above 0.001 also turned up in blood.

This TCR derives from a middle-aged woman with Graves disease. Sequencing used peripheral blood mononuclear cells (PBMCs), obtained at new diagnosis, from a patient treated with antithyroid drugs. The V gene is TRBV6-1, the J gene TRBJ1-1, with no clear D. CDR3 DNA sequence: TGTGCCAGCAGGGCGGCGAACACTGAAGCTTCCTTT. Its protein is CASRAANTEASF.